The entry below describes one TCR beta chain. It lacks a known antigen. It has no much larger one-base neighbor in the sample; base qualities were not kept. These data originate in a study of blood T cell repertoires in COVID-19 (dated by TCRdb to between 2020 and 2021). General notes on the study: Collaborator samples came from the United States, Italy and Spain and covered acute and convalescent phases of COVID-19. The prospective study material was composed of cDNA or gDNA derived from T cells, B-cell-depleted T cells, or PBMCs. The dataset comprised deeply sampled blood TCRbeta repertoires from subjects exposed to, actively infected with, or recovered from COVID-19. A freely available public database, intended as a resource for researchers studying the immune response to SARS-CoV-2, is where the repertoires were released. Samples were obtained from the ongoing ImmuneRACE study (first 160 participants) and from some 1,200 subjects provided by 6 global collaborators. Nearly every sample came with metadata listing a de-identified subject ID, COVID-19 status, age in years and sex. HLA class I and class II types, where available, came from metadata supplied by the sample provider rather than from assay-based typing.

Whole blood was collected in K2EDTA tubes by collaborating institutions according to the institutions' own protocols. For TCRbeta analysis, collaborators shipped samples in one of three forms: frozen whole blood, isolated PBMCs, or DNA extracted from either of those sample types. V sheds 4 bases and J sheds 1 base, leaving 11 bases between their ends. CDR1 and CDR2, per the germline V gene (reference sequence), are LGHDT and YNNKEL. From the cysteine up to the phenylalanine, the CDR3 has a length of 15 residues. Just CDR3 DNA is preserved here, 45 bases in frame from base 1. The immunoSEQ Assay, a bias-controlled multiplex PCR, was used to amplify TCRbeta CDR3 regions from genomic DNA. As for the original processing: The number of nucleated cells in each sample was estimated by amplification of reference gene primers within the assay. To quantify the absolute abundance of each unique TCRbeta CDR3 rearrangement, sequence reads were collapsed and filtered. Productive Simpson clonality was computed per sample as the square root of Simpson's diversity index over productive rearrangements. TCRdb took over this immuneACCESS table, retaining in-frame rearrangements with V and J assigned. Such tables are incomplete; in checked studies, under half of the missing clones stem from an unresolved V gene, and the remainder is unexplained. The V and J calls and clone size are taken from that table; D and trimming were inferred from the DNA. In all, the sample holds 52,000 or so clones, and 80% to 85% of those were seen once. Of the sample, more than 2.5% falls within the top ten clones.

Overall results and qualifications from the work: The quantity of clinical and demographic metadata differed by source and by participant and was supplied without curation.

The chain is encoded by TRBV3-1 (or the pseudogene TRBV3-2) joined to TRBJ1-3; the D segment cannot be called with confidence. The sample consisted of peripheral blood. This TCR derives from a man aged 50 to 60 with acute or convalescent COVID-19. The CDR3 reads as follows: CASSPRGLSGNTIYF. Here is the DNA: TGTGCCAGCAGCCCTCGCGGGCTTTCTGGAAACACCATATATTTT.